One sample yielded the 12 T cell receptor beta chains listed below, sequenced in a study of early T cells in non-severe SARS-CoV-2 infection. TCRdb re-called the 5' RACE reads through MiXCR, storing one row per CDR3 protein. The sample lists over 90,000 distinct CDR3 sequences, around 12% occurring once. Sample: whole blood, taken at baseline. Receptors were obtained from an adult who was a healthcare worker with PCR-confirmed SARS-CoV-2 infection or an uninfected control (not recorded which).

This clonotype was seen a few times. V usage is TRBV2 and J usage is TRBJ1-4; D gene uncertain. CDR1 is SNHLY and CDR2 is FYNNEI in the germline V gene. V was trimmed by 5 bases and J by 8 bases, leaving 21 bases between them. This CDR3 spans 16 amino acids. The CDR3 coding sequence is TGTGCCAGCAGTCGGGCTAGAGGAGCAGAAGGAGAAAAACTGTTTTTT. Residues: CASSRARGAEGEKLFF. The whole variable domain, filled in from reference TRBV2 and TRBJ1-4, reads EPEVTQTPSHQVTQMGQEVILRCVPISNHLYFYWYRQILGQKVEFLVSFYNNEISEKSEIFDDQFSVERPDGSNFTLKIRSTKLEDSAMYFCASSRARGAEGEKLFFGSGTQLSVL.

This clonotype showed up just a few times. The genes are TRBV19 and TRBJ1-5; a possible D gene is TRBD1 (5 bases). Germline V gene data show CDR1 as LNHDA and CDR2 as SQIVND (reference sequence). Trimming removed 2 bases from V and 6 bases from J, with 17 bases in between. This CDR3 has 16 amino acids. The CDR3 coding sequence is TGTGCCAGTAGTATAACCCCGGGCCGGGGACCTCAGCCCCAGCATTTT. It is translated as CASSITPGRGPQPQHF.

The table lists this clonotype with a few counts. The chain has TRBV11-2 and TRBJ2-7; 9 positions agree with TRBD1. Germline lookup yields CDR1 SGHAT and CDR2 FQNNGV. CDR3 size: 16 residues. V was clipped by 4 bases and J by 7 bases; unmatched bases: 14. CDR3 loop: CASSSLRDRDRLEQYF. The DNA for the CDR3 is TGTGCCAGCAGCTCCCTCCGGGACAGGGACCGGTTGGAGCAGTACTTC.

At least ten counts were recorded for this clonotype. The chain joins TRBV7-9 to TRBJ2-7; a weak D match, TRBD1 (5 bases). In germline, CDR1 is SEHNR, CDR2 FQNEAQ (reference sequence). Trimming removed 2 bases from V and 2 bases from J, with 10 bases in between. The CDR3 contains 14 residues. This CDR3 is CASSLLDSTYEQYF. The CDR3 DNA sequence: TGTGCCAGCAGCTTATTAGACAGTACCTACGAGCAGTACTTC.

This clonotype occurred a few times. The genes are TRBV2 and TRBJ1-1; no clear D gene. In germline, CDR1 is SNHLY, CDR2 FYNNEI. The CDR3 runs 13 residues. Between the trimmed V and J ends, which lost 7 bases and 2 bases, there was a span of 11 bases. The CDR3 loop is CASIKAPNTEAFF. CDR3 DNA sequence: TGTGCCAGCATTAAAGCCCCAAACACTGAAGCTTTCTTT.

The chain combines TRBV29-1 with TRBJ2-7; D may be TRBD1 (5 bases). Germline-derived CDR1 and CDR2 are SQVTM and ANQGSEA. The CDR3 is 12 amino acids. Trimming left V 5 bases short and J 1 base short, with 9 bases between. CDR3 DNA: TGCAGCGTTCAGACAGATTCCTACGAGCAGTACTTC. This gives the protein CSVQTDSYEQYF.

This clonotype was found a few times. The chain joins TRBV19 to TRBJ2-7; D gene unclear. CDR1 and CDR2 (germline): LNHDA, SQIVND (reference sequence). The length of the CDR3 is 13 residues. V lost 3 bases and J 1 base, leaving 7 bases between the germline ends. The CDR3 DNA follows: TGTGCCAGTAGTATCGTCGGATCCTACGAGCAGTACTTC. Its protein product is CASSIVGSYEQYF.

This clonotype was seen a few times. This chain connects TRBV7-8 to TRBJ2-7; D assignment may be TRBD1 or TRBD2 (5 bases each). The CDR3 is made up of 15 amino acids. Looked up from germline, CDR1 is SGHVS and CDR2 is FQNEAQ. V was shortened by 0 bases and J by 5 bases, with 14 bases between the two germline ends. CDR3 sequence: CASSLAWGSVDEQYF. The CDR3 nucleotides are TGTGCCAGCAGCTTAGCGTGGGGGAGTGTCGACGAGCAGTACTTC.

The chain couples TRBV7-9 to TRBJ1-2; tentatively, D is TRBD1 (5 bases). Germline CDR1 is SEHNR and CDR2 is FQNEAQ (reference sequence). V shed 3 bases and J shed 1 base, with 12 bases lying between them. The CDR3 is 15 amino acids. The CDR3: CASSLSQGGNYGYTF. The DNA of the CDR3 is TGTGCCAGCAGCTTGTCGCAGGGCGGTAACTATGGCTACACCTTC.

This clonotype came up once. This rearrangement joins TRBV7-9 to TRBJ2-7, with D possibly being TRBD1 or TRBD2 (5 bases each). The germline CDR1 and CDR2 sequences are SEHNR and FQNEAQ (reference sequence). The CDR3 is made up of 14 amino acids. V was shortened by 2 bases and J by 1 base, with 9 bases between the two germline ends. The CDR3 DNA reads as TGTGCCAGCAGCTTATGGGGACCTTCCTACGAGCAGTACTTC. Its translation: CASSLWGPSYEQYF.

This clonotype was seen more than once but under ten times. The rearrangement links TRBV4-1 to TRBJ2-3; TRBD2 might be the D (6 bases). Trimming stripped 0 bases from V and 1 base from J, with 17 bases between. The CDR3 consists of 18 residues. CDR1 and CDR2 from the germline V gene are MGHRA and YSYEKL. CDR3 region: CASSQDRAGTQRTDTQYF. DNA for the CDR3: TGCGCCAGCAGCCAAGATCGCGCCGGGACTCAACGCACAGATACGCAGTATTTT.

This rearrangement joins TRBV19 to TRBJ2-3, with D possibly being TRBD2 (6 bases). The CDR3 runs to 15 residues. V lost 6 bases, J lost 3 bases, and 16 bases lay in between. CDR1 is LNHDA, CDR2 SQIVND, per germline (reference sequence). CDR3 sequence reads: CASSRRREITDTQYF. Here the CDR3 DNA reads TGTGCCAGTAGCCGCCGGCGGGAAATTACAGATACGCAGTATTTT.